These 28 T cell receptor beta chains came from one sample sequenced in a study of neurological immune-mediated disorders. TCRdb ran MiXCR on the 5' RACE reads and lists one entry per CDR3 protein. Of over 55,000 distinct CDR3 sequences in the sample, less than 10% were seen once. The time point denotes: longitudinal time-point 2. Sequences were obtained from PBMCs. Receptors originate from a man aged 30-40 years in good health.

This clonotype was seen at least ten times. This chain links TRBV29-1 with TRBJ2-1; 8 bases are shared with TRBD2. V trimming: 5 bases; J trimming: 0 bases; junction bases outside the gene matches: 3. The CDR3 sequence is 14 residues long. Germline CDR1 is SQVTM and CDR2 is ANQGSEA. For the CDR3, the DNA is TGCAGCGTTAAAACTAGCGGCTCCTACAATGAGCAGTTCTTC. Translating gives CSVKTSGSYNEQFF.

Ten or more counts support this clonotype. The V call is TRBV9, the J call TRBJ2-2; TRBD2 aligns across 9 bases. The CDR3 covers 18 residues. From germline, CDR1 is SGDLS and CDR2 YYNGEE. Trimming at V came to 0 bases and at J to 3 bases, leaving 9 bases not matched to a gene. The CDR3 nucleotides read TGTGCCAGCAGCGTAGCGCCTAGCGGGACAATCCACACCGGGGAGCTGTTTTTT. This encodes CASSVAPSGTIHTGELFF.

The table lists this clonotype with many counts. The chain couples TRBV28 to TRBJ2-3, with a possible D match to TRBD2 (6 bases). Between the trimmed V and J ends, which lost 6 bases and 1 base, there was a span of 8 bases. The V gene's germline CDR1 is MDHEN and CDR2 SYDVKM. The CDR3 runs to 13 residues. In DNA, the CDR3 is TGTGCCAGCAGGTCGGGGGGCACAGATACGCAGTATTTT. As protein: CASRSGGTDTQYF. Full variable domain (missing parts from reference TRBV28 and TRBJ2-3): DVKVTQSSRYLVKRTGEKVFLECVQDMDHENMFWYRQDPGLGLRLIYFSYDVKMKEKGDIPEGYSVSREKKERFSLILESASTNQTSMYLCASRSGGTDTQYFGPGTRLTVL.

This clonotype was observed many times. CDR3 nucleotides: TGCGCCAGCAGCACAACAACTAATGAAAAACTGTTTTTT. Its protein product is CASSTTTNEKLFF. The chain recombines TRBV5-1 with TRBJ1-4; D call uncertain. Trimming left V 4 bases short and J 0 bases short, with 4 bases between. The CDR3 length is 13 residues. The V gene's germline CDR1 is SGHRS and CDR2 YFSETQ.

This clonotype was picked up many times. The rearrangement joins TRBV12-3 or TRBV12-4 to TRBJ2-1; TRBD2 agrees at 12 bases. The CDR3 extends over 14 amino acids. After removal of 4 bases from V and 8 bases from J, the junction contained 3 bases not matched to a gene. CDR3 DNA sequence: TGTGCCAGCAGTTCGACTAGCGGGAGTTATGAGCAGTTCTTC. This gives the protein CASSSTSGSYEQFF.

This sequence joins TRBV4-1 and TRBJ1-2; the D is unclear. Trimming stripped 0 bases from V and 1 base from J, with 6 bases between. CDR3 size: 14 residues. Per germline, CDR1 MGHRA and CDR2 YSYEKL. The CDR3 DNA follows: TGCGCCAGCAGCCAAGAGAGGTTTAACTATGGCTACACCTTC. It is translated as CASSQERFNYGYTF.

This clonotype was seen many times. The J gene is TRBJ2-4, the V gene TRBV5-1, with a weak D call TRBD2 (5 bases). This CDR3 is built from 16 residues. Germline loops: CDR1 SGHRS, CDR2 YFSETQ. Deletions cut 3 bases from V and 0 bases from J, with 13 bases between. CDR3 residues: CASSSGRDIAKNIQYF. CDR3 DNA sequence: TGCGCCAGCAGCTCCGGACGGGATATAGCCAAAAACATTCAGTACTTC.

This clonotype was recorded many times. This rearrangement joins TRBV4-3 to TRBJ1-5; D remains ambiguous. V lost 1 base and J lost 7, with 14 bases in between. The germline gives CDR1 LGHNA, CDR2 YSLEER. CDR3 length equals 15 residues. CDR3 sequence: CASSQALVDSQPQHF. For the CDR3, the DNA is TGCGCCAGCAGCCAAGCCCTTGTCGACTCCCAGCCCCAGCATTTT.

This clonotype was picked up many times. The chain employs TRBV5-1 and TRBJ2-5; either TRBD1 or TRBD2 may fit D (5 bases each). This CDR3 has 14 amino acids. From germline, CDR1 is SGHRS and CDR2 YFSETQ. Trimming cost V 5 bases and J 5 bases, with 16 bases left between them. The CDR3 loop reads CASSRSTWGETQYF. CDR3 bases: TGCGCCAGCAGTCGAAGCACGTGGGGGGAGACCCAGTACTTC.

This clonotype was seen ten or more times. This rearrangement joins TRBV2 to TRBJ2-3; D gene ambiguous. The germline CDR1 and CDR2 sequences are SNHLY and FYNNEI. V was clipped by 6 bases and J by 6 bases, with 10 bases between them. There are 12 residues in the CDR3. The CDR3 spells CASSAQGDTQYF. CDR3 bases: TGTGCCAGCAGCGCCCAAGGGGATACGCAGTATTTT.

This clonotype was found many times. The chain has TRBV7-2 and TRBJ2-1; 8 nucleotides align to TRBD2. Losses at the gene ends were 1 base for V and 3 bases for J; bases not matched to a gene: 2. The CDR3 runs 15 residues. Per the germline V gene, CDR1 is SGHTA and CDR2 is FQGNSA. The CDR3 here is CASSLGGRRYNEQFF. CDR3 in DNA: TGTGCCAGCAGCTTAGGCGGGAGGCGCTACAATGAGCAGTTCTTC.

This clonotype was found many times. The chain carries TRBV5-1 and TRBJ2-5; 14 bases line up with TRBD2. Unmatched junction bases numbered 12, after V lost 3 bases and J lost 5 bases. The CDR3 loop spans 18 amino acids. Germline values: CDR1 SGHRS, CDR2 YFSETQ. CDR3 DNA sequence: TGCGCCAGCAGCTCAGAGGGACTAGCGGGAGTGACATCGGAGACCCAGTACTTC. Amino acids: CASSSEGLAGVTSETQYF.

There are many counts of this clonotype. The V and J genes are TRBV15 and TRBJ2-7, with 9 bases that match TRBD1. CDR3 length equals 15 residues. CDR1 is LNHNV and CDR2 is YYDKDF in the germline V gene (reference sequence). J was trimmed by 6 bases and V by 1 base; bases with no gene match: 7. The CDR3 nucleotides are TGTGCCACCAGCAGAGCCCGGGACAGGGATTCCGAGCAGTACTTC. Its translation is CATSRARDRDSEQYF.

This clonotype was recorded many times. The CDR3 spells CASSLSSARGLGQPQHF. In DNA, the CDR3 is TGTGCCAGCAGCCTGAGTTCCGCCAGGGGTCTCGGTCAGCCCCAGCATTTT. The rearrangement links TRBV3-1 to TRBJ1-5; D might be TRBD1 (6 bases). Germline CDR1 LGHDT, CDR2 YNNKEL (reference sequence). The CDR3 sequence is 17 residues long. The V gene lost 4 bases and the J gene lost 6 bases, with 22 bases spanning the gap.

This clonotype was seen only a few times. This chain joins TRBV5-1 and TRBJ2-1; no reliable D call. The CDR3 totals 13 residues. V was cut by 0 bases and J by 7 bases, with 8 bases left in between. Germline CDR1 reads SGHRS; CDR2 reads YFSETQ. The CDR3: CASSLAPVNEQFF. CDR3 in DNA: TGCGCCAGCAGCTTGGCCCCTGTGAATGAGCAGTTCTTC.

This clonotype has a count of ten or more. The chain uses TRBV5-6 and TRBJ2-6, with 7 bases that match TRBD2. The germline V gene has CDR1 SGHDT and CDR2 YYEEEE. The trim removed 4 bases at V and 4 bases at J, leaving 23 bases unmatched. The CDR3 contains 21 residues. The CDR3 nucleotides read TGTGCCAGCAGCCCAGTCTTTTCTCCTGGGGGGGACTCCGGAGGGGCCAACGTCCTGACTTTC. As protein: CASSPVFSPGGDSGGANVLTF.

This clonotype was detected ten times or more. This chain connects TRBV10-3 to TRBJ1-3; D gene uncertain. CDR3 length equals 13 residues. The germline V gene encodes CDR1 ENHRY and CDR2 SYGVKD. The germline V and J ends were trimmed by 10 bases and 1 base, with 11 bases remaining between them. The CDR3 DNA follows: TGTGCCACGGCCCCCCTGTCTGGAAACACCATATATTTT. This gives the protein CATAPLSGNTIYF.

This clonotype was recorded many times. This rearrangement joins TRBV28 to TRBJ2-7; D possibly corresponds to TRBD1 (6 bases). The CDR3 extends over 13 amino acids. Trimming shortened V by 6 bases and J by 6 bases, and 15 bases separated the two germline ends. Germline V CDR1 and CDR2: MDHEN, SYDVKM. The DNA of the CDR3 is TGTGCCAGCAGACACCCCGACAGGCGCGAGCAGTACTTC. Protein product: CASRHPDRREQYF.

In DNA form, the CDR3 reads TGCGCCAGTTGCCGGGACCCTCGAGATGAGCAGTTCTTC. It encodes CASCRDPRDEQFF. V is TRBV5-1 and J is TRBJ2-1; either TRBD1 or TRBD2 may fit D (5 bases each). This CDR3 is built from 13 residues. Trimming removed 8 bases from V and 8 bases from J, with 17 bases in between. Germline V lookup: CDR1 SGHRS, CDR2 YFSETQ.

This clonotype was seen many times. The J gene is TRBJ1-2, the V gene TRBV28; TRBD1 is a possible D gene (6 bases). The CDR3 spans 14 residues. V gave up 5 bases and J gave up 3 bases, with 13 bases separating them. CDR1 is MDHEN, CDR2 SYDVKM, per germline. The CDR3 is CASSPGQPYYGYTF. The CDR3 DNA follows: TGTGCCAGCAGTCCCGGACAGCCCTACTATGGCTACACCTTC.

This clonotype has at least ten counts. The chain couples TRBV6-1 to TRBJ2-3, with 9 bases fitting TRBD2. This CDR3 is built from 15 residues. CDR1 is MNHNS and CDR2 is SASEGT in the germline V gene. V lost 0 bases to trimming and J lost 4 bases; unmatched junction nucleotides: 2. The CDR3 loop is CASSEASGRPDTQYF. The DNA for the CDR3 is TGTGCCAGCAGTGAAGCTAGCGGGAGACCAGATACGCAGTATTTT.

This clonotype was observed at least ten times. This sequence joins TRBV20-1 and TRBJ2-2; TRBD1 is a possible D gene (5 bases). The CDR3 is made up of 14 amino acids. Germline CDR1 reads DFQATT; CDR2 reads SNEGSKA (reference sequence). Deletions cut 3 bases from V and 1 base from J, with 9 bases between. CDR3 DNA sequence: TGCAGTGCTAGTATAAGGGGGAACACCGGGGAGCTGTTTTTT. This translates into CSASIRGNTGELFF.

This clonotype occurred many times. The chain carries TRBV20-1 and TRBJ2-3, with D unresolved. V lost 6 bases and J lost 0, with 16 bases in between. The germline V gene encodes CDR1 DFQATT and CDR2 SNEGSKA (reference sequence). The CDR3 spans 15 residues. The CDR3 DNA sequence: TGCAGTGCCAAAGTTCTCGGCTCTAGCACAGATACGCAGTATTTT. Its translation: CSAKVLGSSTDTQYF.

This clonotype came up many times. CDR3 bases: TGCGCCAGCAGCCCGAGATTGGGACAGCTTAACAATGAGCAGTTCTTC. It specifies CASSPRLGQLNNEQFF. The rearrangement joins TRBV5-1 to TRBJ2-1; 7 positions agree with TRBD1. The CDR3 spans 16 residues. V gave up 4 bases and J gave up 5 bases; unmatched junction bases: 12. The germline CDR1 and CDR2 sequences are SGHRS and YFSETQ. Filled out from reference TRBV5-1 and TRBJ2-1, the complete variable domain reads KAGVTQTPRYLIKTRGQQVTLSCSPISGHRSVSWYQQTPGQGLQFLFEYFSETQRNKGNFPGRFSGRQFSNSRSEMNVSTLELGDSALYLCASSPRLGQLNNEQFFGPGTRLTVL.

At least ten counts were recorded for this clonotype. The chain couples TRBV12-3 or TRBV12-4 to TRBJ2-7; D gene uncertain. Trimming took 7 bases from V and 7 from J, leaving 17 bases between them. The CDR3 sequence is 13 residues long. The CDR3 coding sequence is TGTGCCAGCACCCGTTCCGAGACAAGTGAGCAGTACTTC. Its translation is CASTRSETSEQYF.

This clonotype was seen many times. CDR3 DNA sequence: TGCGCCAGCAGCAGAAACAGCTTAGGGGGCAATGAGCAGTTCTTC. Amino acid sequence: CASSRNSLGGNEQFF. The chain employs TRBV5-1 and TRBJ2-1, with a possible D match to TRBD1 (6 bases). This CDR3 contains 15 residues. V was pared by 4 bases and J by 6 bases, with 17 bases between. Germline V CDR1 and CDR2: SGHRS, YFSETQ. The full variable domain, its missing parts supplied by reference TRBV5-1 and TRBJ2-1, is KAGVTQTPRYLIKTRGQQVTLSCSPISGHRSVSWYQQTPGQGLQFLFEYFSETQRNKGNFPGRFSGRQFSNSRSEMNVSTLELGDSALYLCASSRNSLGGNEQFFGPGTRLTVL.

This clonotype was seen at least ten times. The chain has TRBV29-1 and TRBJ1-4; tentative D call: TRBD1 (5 bases). V was shortened by 6 bases and J by 0 bases, with 11 bases between the two germline ends. The germline V gene has CDR1 SQVTM and CDR2 ANQGSEA. The CDR3 sequence is 14 residues long. CDR3 sequence reads: CSVGGFATNEKLFF. CDR3 coding DNA: TGCAGCGTGGGGGGGTTTGCAACTAATGAAAAACTGTTTTTT. Complete variable domain (other parts from reference TRBV29-1 and TRBJ1-4): SAVISQKPSRDICQRGTSLTIQCQVDSQVTMMFWYRQQPGQSLTLIATANQGSEATYESGFVIDKFPISRPNLTFSTLTVSNMSPEDSSIYLCSVGGFATNEKLFFGSGTQLSVL.

By share, this clonotype ranks as large (0.1 to 1%). This chain links TRBV5-1 with TRBJ1-6; D gene ambiguous. Trimming removed 3 bases at V and 11 bases at J, with 27 bases between. CDR1 SGHRS and CDR2 YFSETQ come from the germline V gene. The CDR3 extends over 18 amino acids. This CDR3 is CASSCKALAPRVRPPLHF. The DNA for the CDR3 is TGCGCCAGCAGCTGTAAGGCTCTTGCTCCCAGAGTTCGCCCACCCCTCCACTTT.